This T cell receptor (beta chain) was identified during a study of blood T cell repertoires in COVID-19. Germline assignment: CDR1 SNHLY and CDR2 FYNNEI. This CDR3 region has 13 residues. V was cut by 6 bases and J by 8 bases, with 14 bases left in between. As handled by the study authors: Cell counts per sample came from amplifying reference gene primers. Method: immunoSEQ multiplex PCR; TCRdb's copy keeps in-frame clones and lacks some. V and J calls and clone size are given by that table; D and trimming were obtained from the DNA. In the table there are tens of thousands of clones, approximately 90% of which are singletons.

The sample comprised peripheral blood. The TCR was taken from a man between 45 and 60 years old with acute or convalescent COVID-19. The V call is TRBV2, the J call TRBJ1-3, with D possibly TRBD1 on 5 matching bases. In nucleotides, the CDR3 is TGTGCCAGCAGGGGGACCGCGGGAGACACCATATATTTT. Translated: CASRGTAGDTIYF.